The 22 T cell receptor beta chains reported below all come from one sample, sequenced in a study of blood T cell repertoires in COVID-19. Only in-frame clones appear in the TCRdb table, and some are missing; sequencing was by immunoSEQ multiplex PCR. The data hold about 120,000 clones, with about 83% observed a single time. The sequenced sample was peripheral blood. Receptor source: a man aged 60 to 75 with acute or convalescent COVID-19.

The rearrangement uses TRBV6-5 and TRBJ2-7; 10 nucleotides line up with TRBD1. This CDR3 comprises 15 residues. Germline-derived CDR1 and CDR2 are MNHEY and SVGAGI. V trimming: 6 bases; J trimming: 3 bases; junction bases outside the gene matches: 8. Written as DNA, the CDR3 is TGTGCCAGCAGCCAGGCGGGGACAGGGGTCTACGAGCAGTACTTC. Translation: CASSQAGTGVYEQYF.

The chain is built from TRBV29-1 and TRBJ2-2; D not resolved. Deletions cut 6 bases from V and 2 bases from J, with 4 bases between. Germline-derived CDR1 and CDR2 are SQVTM and ANQGSEA. CDR3 length: 11 amino acids. CDR3 protein: CSVRNTGELFF. The CDR3 bases are TGCAGCGTGAGAAACACCGGGGAGCTGTTTTTT.

This clone was found a few times. DNA of the CDR3: TGTGCCAGCAGCCAAGGACTAGCGGAGGGCCAAGAGACCCAGTACTTC. Amino acids: CASSQGLAEGQETQYF. V is TRBV14 and J is TRBJ2-5; 9 bases fit TRBD2. Germline V lookup: CDR1 SGHDN, CDR2 FVKESK. The CDR3 loop spans 16 amino acids. Trimming cost V 1 base and J 1 base; bases outside gene matches: 4. The whole variable domain, remainder taken from reference TRBV14 and TRBJ2-5, is EAGVTQFPSHSVIEKGQTVTLRCDPISGHDNLYWYRRVMGKEIKFLLHFVKESKQDESGMPNNRFLAERTGGTYSTLKVQPAELEDSGVYFCASSQGLAEGQETQYFGPGTRLLVL.

The chain joins TRBV2 to TRBJ2-1; 10 bases align to TRBD1. In germline, CDR1 is SNHLY, CDR2 FYNNEI. This CDR3 spans 14 amino acids. J lost 8 bases, V lost 6 bases, and 7 bases had no gene match. The CDR3 DNA reads as TGTGCCAGCAGGGGACAGGGGAGTAGGGATGAGCAGTTCTTC. Translation gives CASRGQGSRDEQFF.

The chain uses TRBV5-1 and TRBJ2-1; TRBD1 is a possible D gene (6 bases). The CDR3 length is 16 residues. CDR1 is SGHRS, CDR2 YFSETQ, per germline. V lost 2 bases, J lost 0 bases, and 12 bases lay in between. The CDR3 is CASSFQGTSSYNEQFF. DNA for the CDR3: TGCGCCAGCAGCTTCCAGGGGACCAGCTCCTACAATGAGCAGTTCTTC.

The chain links TRBV19 to TRBJ2-1; D unclear. There are 15 residues in the CDR3. Trimming left V 1 base short and J 2 bases short, with 9 bases between. Germline CDR1 and CDR2: LNHDA and SQIVND (reference sequence). DNA for the CDR3: TGTGCCAGTAGTATAGTTGCGAATGCCTACAATGAGCAGTTCTTC. It specifies CASSIVANAYNEQFF. Based on the CDR3 plus reference TRBV19 and TRBJ2-1, the full variable domain is DGGITQSPKYLFRKEGQNVTLSCEQNLNHDAMYWYRQDPGQGLRLIYYSQIVNDFQKGDIAEGYSVSREKKESFPLTVTSAQKNPTAFYLCASSIVANAYNEQFFGPGTRLTVL.

This clone was picked up one time. V gene TRBV10-3 combines with J gene TRBJ1-6, with 8 bases identical to TRBD1. V trimming: 10 bases; J trimming: 8 bases; junction bases outside the gene matches: 13. Looked up from germline, CDR1 is ENHRY and CDR2 is SYGVKD. The CDR3 is made up of 15 amino acids. CDR3 DNA sequence: TGTGCCAGCCATGGACAGGGCCCGGGGGATTCACCCCTCCACTTT. It encodes CASHGQGPGDSPLHF.

As concerns this clone: This same CDR3 is encoded by further DNA sequences in the sample. The chain joins TRBV6-2 or TRBV6-3 to TRBJ2-7; 8 bases match TRBD1. Germline trimming cut 6 bases from V and 1 base from J; bases unmatched to any gene: 8. Germline CDR1 reads MNHEY; CDR2 reads SVGEGT. The length of the CDR3 is 15 residues. In DNA, the CDR3 is TGTGCCAGCAGCCGTCCCGGGACAGGTTCCTACGAGCAGTACTTC. Its translation is CASSRPGTGSYEQYF.

V usage is TRBV5-1 and J usage is TRBJ2-7; tentative D call: TRBD1 (6 bases). The CDR3 sequence is 14 residues long. CDR1 and CDR2 from the germline V gene are SGHRS and YFSETQ. V lost 4 bases, J lost 0 bases, and 11 bases lay in between. The CDR3 coding sequence is TGCGCCAGCAGCCCCCAGGGGAGCTCCTACGAGCAGTACTTC. It codes for CASSPQGSSYEQYF. The full variable domain, its missing parts supplied by reference TRBV5-1 and TRBJ2-7, is KAGVTQTPRYLIKTRGQQVTLSCSPISGHRSVSWYQQTPGQGLQFLFEYFSETQRNKGNFPGRFSGRQFSNSRSEMNVSTLELGDSALYLCASSPQGSSYEQYFGPGTRLTVT.

The V gene is TRBV29-1, the J gene TRBJ2-1; TRBD2 agrees at 8 bases. The CDR3 has 14 residues. Germline CDR1 is SQVTM and CDR2 is ANQGSEA. J gave up 4 bases and V 4 bases, and 6 bases lay outside the gene matches. CDR3 protein: CSVVSLAGYNEQFF. The CDR3 DNA follows: TGCAGCGTTGTATCCCTAGCGGGTTACAATGAGCAGTTCTTC.

The chain recombines TRBV5-4 with TRBJ2-1, with TRBD2 as a possible D gene (6 bases). This CDR3 comprises 14 residues. CDR1 is SGHNT and CDR2 is YYREEE in the germline V gene (reference sequence). Trimming took off 10 bases at V and 6 bases at J, with 20 bases between the two ends. As DNA, the CDR3 is TGTGCCTCTCGGGAGCACCCCCCTTCCAATGAGCAGTTCTTC. The encoded protein is CASREHPPSNEQFF.

This chain joins TRBV6-2 or TRBV6-3 and TRBJ2-2, with 12 bases fitting TRBD2. Germline values: CDR1 MNHEY, CDR2 SVGEGT. This CDR3 is built from 16 residues. Trimming removed 6 bases from V and 6 bases from J; junction bases left unmatched: 8. In nucleotides, the CDR3 is TGTGCCAGCAGCCCCTCTCTAGCGGGAGGGCCCGGGGAGCTGTTTTTT. As protein: CASSPSLAGGPGELFF.

The chain carries TRBV12-3 or TRBV12-4 and TRBJ1-2; a possible D gene is TRBD1 (5 bases). V lost 8 bases to trimming and J lost 7 bases, with 17 bases between them. The CDR3 length is 13 residues. The DNA for the CDR3 is TGTGCCAGCGGGGACTCGGGGGACCTTGGCTACACCTTC. The encoded protein is CASGDSGDLGYTF.

This clone came up a few times. The chain employs TRBV10-3 and TRBJ2-3, with 9 bases matching TRBD2. CDR3 length equals 15 residues. The V segment lost 6 bases and the J segment 5 bases; nucleotides outside the gene matches: 9. CDR1 is ENHRY, CDR2 SYGVKD, per germline. The chain's CDR3 is CAISKAGGEGDTQYF. DNA of the CDR3: TGTGCCATCAGCAAAGCGGGAGGAGAGGGAGATACGCAGTATTTT.

The rearrangement links TRBV7-9 to TRBJ2-3, with TRBD2 matching 14 bases. Losses at the gene ends were 5 bases for V and 7 bases for J; bases not matched to a gene: 11. CDR1 SEHNR and CDR2 FQNEAQ come from the germline V gene (reference sequence). This CDR3 comprises 17 residues. In DNA, the CDR3 is TGTGCCAGCAGCCCCAGAGGGACTAGCGGGAGTCGGAATACGCAGTATTTT. Its protein is CASSPRGTSGSRNTQYF.

This chain links TRBV6-5 with TRBJ1-1, with 7 positions matching TRBD1. The J segment lost 1 base and the V segment lost 0 bases, leaving 2 bases of the junction unmatched. The CDR3 extends over 15 amino acids. The V gene's germline CDR1 is MNHEY and CDR2 SVGAGI. CDR3 nucleotide sequence: TGTGCCAGCAGTTACTCGGGACAGCCGAACACTGAAGCTTTCTTT. It yields the protein CASSYSGQPNTEAFF.

The chain links TRBV10-3 to TRBJ1-5; D might be TRBD1 (6 bases). Germline CDR1 ENHRY, CDR2 SYGVKD. CDR3 size: 16 residues. V shed 0 bases and J shed 6 bases, with 15 bases lying between them. The CDR3 DNA reads as TGTGCCATCAGTGAGTCGGGGGGGGCGTCGGGTCAGCCCCAGCATTTT. The encoded protein is CAISESGGASGQPQHF.

The V and J genes are TRBV19 and TRBJ1-2, with D possibly being TRBD1 (6 bases). The CDR3 covers 15 residues. Trimming left V 8 bases short and J 6 bases short, with 22 bases between. Germline CDR1 and CDR2: LNHDA and SQIVND (reference sequence). CDR3 nucleotides: TGTGCCAGTGAAGGGACACTTACCGCTTCCGATGGCTACACCTTC. Encoded protein: CASEGTLTASDGYTF.

In nucleotides, the CDR3 is TGTGCCAGCAGCTTAGGGCAGGCCAAAAACATTCAGTACTTC. Its protein product is CASSLGQAKNIQYF. This sequence joins TRBV7-9 and TRBJ2-4; D gene ambiguous. V lost 1 base and J 1 base, leaving 5 bases between the germline ends. The CDR3 loop spans 14 amino acids. The germline gives CDR1 SEHNR, CDR2 FQNEAQ (reference sequence).

This clone came up once. The chain carries TRBV24-1 and TRBJ2-5; 7 nucleotides agree with TRBD1. CDR1 and CDR2 from the germline V gene are KGHDR and SFDVKD. This CDR3 is 16 amino acids long. The junction had 8 bases not matched to a gene; V was cut back by 4 bases and J by 1 base. The CDR3 sequence is CATSDPTGRSQETQYF. Written as DNA, the CDR3 is TGTGCCACCAGTGACCCGACAGGGAGAAGCCAAGAGACCCAGTACTTC.

The chain has TRBV19 and TRBJ2-7, with 13 bases that match TRBD2. This CDR3 region has 18 residues. The germline V gene has CDR1 LNHDA and CDR2 SQIVND (reference sequence). The V gene end was trimmed by 5 bases and the J gene end by 1 base; junction bases not matched to a gene: 11. The DNA of the CDR3 is TGTGCCAGTAGTCCCGGACTAGCGGGAGCTTCAAGATCCTACGAGCAGTACTTC. Protein product: CASSPGLAGASRSYEQYF.

The genes are TRBV7-3 and TRBJ2-6; D call uncertain. Germline-derived CDR1 and CDR2 are SGHTA and FQGTGA. The CDR3 has 14 residues. V lost 5 bases and J lost 0, with 5 bases in between. CDR3 nucleotides: TGTGCCAGCAGCCTCTCCTCTGGGGCCAACGTCCTGACTTTC. Its translation: CASSLSSGANVLTF.